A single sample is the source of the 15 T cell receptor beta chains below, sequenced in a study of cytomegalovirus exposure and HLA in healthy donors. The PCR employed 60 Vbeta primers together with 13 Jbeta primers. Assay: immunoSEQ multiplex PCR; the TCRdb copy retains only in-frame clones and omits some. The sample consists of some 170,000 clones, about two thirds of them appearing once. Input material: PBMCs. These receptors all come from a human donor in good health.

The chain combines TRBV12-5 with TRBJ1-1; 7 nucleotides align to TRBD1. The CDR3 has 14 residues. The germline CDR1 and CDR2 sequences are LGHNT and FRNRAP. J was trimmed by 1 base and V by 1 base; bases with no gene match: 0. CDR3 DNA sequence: TGTGCTAGTGGTTTGGGACAGGGGAACACTGAAGCTTTCTTT. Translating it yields CASGLGQGNTEAFF.

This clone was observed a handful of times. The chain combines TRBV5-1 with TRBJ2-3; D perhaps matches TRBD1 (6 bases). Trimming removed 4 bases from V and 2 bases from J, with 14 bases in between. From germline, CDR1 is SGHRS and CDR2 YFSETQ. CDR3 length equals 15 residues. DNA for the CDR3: TGCGCCAGCAGCCGACAGGAGGCCCCCACAGATACGCAGTATTTT. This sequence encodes CASSRQEAPTDTQYF.

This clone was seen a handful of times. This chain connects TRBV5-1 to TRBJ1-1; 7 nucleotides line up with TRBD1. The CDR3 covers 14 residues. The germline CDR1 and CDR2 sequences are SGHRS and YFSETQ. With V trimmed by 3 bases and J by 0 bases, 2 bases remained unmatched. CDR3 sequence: CASSWDRLNTEAFF. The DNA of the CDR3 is TGCGCCAGCAGCTGGGACAGATTGAACACTGAAGCTTTCTTT.

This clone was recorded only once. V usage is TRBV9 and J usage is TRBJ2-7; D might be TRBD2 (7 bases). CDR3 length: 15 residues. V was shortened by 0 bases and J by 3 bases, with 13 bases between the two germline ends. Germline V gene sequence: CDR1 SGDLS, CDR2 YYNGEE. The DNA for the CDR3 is TGTGCCAGCAGCGTAGCGGCGGGGGCAAACTACGAGCAGTACTTC. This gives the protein CASSVAAGANYEQYF.

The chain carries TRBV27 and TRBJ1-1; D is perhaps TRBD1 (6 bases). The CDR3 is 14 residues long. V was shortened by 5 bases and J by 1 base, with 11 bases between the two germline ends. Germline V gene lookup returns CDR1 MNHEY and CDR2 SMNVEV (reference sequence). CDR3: CASSPAGANTEAFF. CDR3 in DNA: TGTGCCAGCAGTCCCGCGGGGGCGAACACTGAAGCTTTCTTT.

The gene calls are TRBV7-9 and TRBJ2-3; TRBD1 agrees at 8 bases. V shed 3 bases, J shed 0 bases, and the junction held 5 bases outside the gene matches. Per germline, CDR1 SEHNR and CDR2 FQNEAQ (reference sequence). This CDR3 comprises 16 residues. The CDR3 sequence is CASSFGDRISTDTQYF. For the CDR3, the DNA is TGTGCCAGCAGCTTTGGGGACAGGATAAGCACAGATACGCAGTATTTT. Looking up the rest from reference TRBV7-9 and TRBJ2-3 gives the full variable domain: DTGVSQNPRHKITKRGQNVTFRCDPISEHNRLYWYRQTLGQGPEFLTYFQNEAQLEKSRLLSDRFSAERPKGSFSTLEIQRTEQGDSAMYLCASSFGDRISTDTQYFGPGTRLTVL.

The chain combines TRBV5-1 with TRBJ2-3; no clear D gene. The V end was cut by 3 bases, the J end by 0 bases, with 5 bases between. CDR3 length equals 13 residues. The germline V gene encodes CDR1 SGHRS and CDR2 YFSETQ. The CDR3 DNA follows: TGCGCCAGCAGCTGGCATAGCACAGATACGCAGTATTTT. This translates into CASSWHSTDTQYF.

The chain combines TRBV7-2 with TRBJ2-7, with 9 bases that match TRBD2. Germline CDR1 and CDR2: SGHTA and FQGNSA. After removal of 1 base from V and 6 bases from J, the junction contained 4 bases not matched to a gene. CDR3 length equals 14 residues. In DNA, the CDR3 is TGTGCCAGCAGCTTAGGGGGACTAGCAGGCGAGCAGTACTTC. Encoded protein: CASSLGGLAGEQYF.

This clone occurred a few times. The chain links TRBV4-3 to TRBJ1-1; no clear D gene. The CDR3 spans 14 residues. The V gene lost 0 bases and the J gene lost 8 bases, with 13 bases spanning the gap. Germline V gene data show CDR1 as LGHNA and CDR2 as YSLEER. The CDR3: CASSQDYGVAEAFF. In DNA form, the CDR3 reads TGCGCCAGCAGCCAAGATTACGGGGTGGCCGAAGCTTTCTTT.

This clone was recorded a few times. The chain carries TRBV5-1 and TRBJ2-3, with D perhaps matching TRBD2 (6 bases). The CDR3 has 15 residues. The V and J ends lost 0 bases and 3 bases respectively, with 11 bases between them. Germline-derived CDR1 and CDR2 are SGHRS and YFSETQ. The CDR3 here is CASSLVGRGTDTQYF. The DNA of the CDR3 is TGCGCCAGCAGCTTGGTTGGCCGGGGGACAGATACGCAGTATTTT.

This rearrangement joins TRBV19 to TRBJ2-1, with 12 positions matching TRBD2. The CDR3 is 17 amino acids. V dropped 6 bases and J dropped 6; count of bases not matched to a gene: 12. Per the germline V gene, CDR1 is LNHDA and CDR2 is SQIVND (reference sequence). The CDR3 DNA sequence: TGTGCCAGTAGCCCCCTAAGGCTAGCGGGGGGGGCCAATGAGCAGTTCTTC. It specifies CASSPLRLAGGANEQFF. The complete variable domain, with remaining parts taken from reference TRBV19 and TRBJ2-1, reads DGGITQSPKYLFRKEGQNVTLSCEQNLNHDAMYWYRQDPGQGLRLIYYSQIVNDFQKGDIAEGYSVSREKKESFPLTVTSAQKNPTAFYLCASSPLRLAGGANEQFFGPGTRLTVL.

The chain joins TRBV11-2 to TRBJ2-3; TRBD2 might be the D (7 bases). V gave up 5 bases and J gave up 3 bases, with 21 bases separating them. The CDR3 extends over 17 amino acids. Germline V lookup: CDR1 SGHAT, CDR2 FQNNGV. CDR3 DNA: TGTGCCAGCAGCCCCCGCGGGGGACAAGTGGTAACAGATACGCAGTATTTT. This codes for CASSPRGGQVVTDTQYF. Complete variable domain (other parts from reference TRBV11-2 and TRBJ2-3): EAGVAQSPRYKIIEKRQSVAFWCNPISGHATLYWYQQILGQGPKLLIQFQNNGVVDDSQLPKDRFSAERLKGVDSTLKIQPAKLEDSAVYLCASSPRGGQVVTDTQYFGPGTRLTVL.

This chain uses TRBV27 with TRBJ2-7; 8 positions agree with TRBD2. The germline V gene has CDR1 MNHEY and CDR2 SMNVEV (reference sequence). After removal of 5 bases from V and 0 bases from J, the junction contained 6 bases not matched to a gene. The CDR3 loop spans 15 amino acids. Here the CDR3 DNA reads TGTGCCAGCAGTCCCAGCGGGGGTTACTCCTACGAGCAGTACTTC. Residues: CASSPSGGYSYEQYF.

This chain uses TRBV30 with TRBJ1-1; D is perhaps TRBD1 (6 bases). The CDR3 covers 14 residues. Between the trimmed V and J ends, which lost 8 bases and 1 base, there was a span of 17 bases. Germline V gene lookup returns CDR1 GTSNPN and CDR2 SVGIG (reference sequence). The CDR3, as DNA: TGTGCCGGTACAAGGGGGGGAGGGAACACTGAAGCTTTCTTT. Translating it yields CAGTRGGGNTEAFF.

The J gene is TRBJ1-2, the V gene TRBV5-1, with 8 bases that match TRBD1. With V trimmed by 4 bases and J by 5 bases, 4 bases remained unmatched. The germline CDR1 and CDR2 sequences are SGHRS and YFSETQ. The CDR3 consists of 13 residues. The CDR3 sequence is CASSDRQGYGYTF. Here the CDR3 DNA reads TGCGCCAGCAGCGACCGACAGGGGTATGGCTACACCTTC.